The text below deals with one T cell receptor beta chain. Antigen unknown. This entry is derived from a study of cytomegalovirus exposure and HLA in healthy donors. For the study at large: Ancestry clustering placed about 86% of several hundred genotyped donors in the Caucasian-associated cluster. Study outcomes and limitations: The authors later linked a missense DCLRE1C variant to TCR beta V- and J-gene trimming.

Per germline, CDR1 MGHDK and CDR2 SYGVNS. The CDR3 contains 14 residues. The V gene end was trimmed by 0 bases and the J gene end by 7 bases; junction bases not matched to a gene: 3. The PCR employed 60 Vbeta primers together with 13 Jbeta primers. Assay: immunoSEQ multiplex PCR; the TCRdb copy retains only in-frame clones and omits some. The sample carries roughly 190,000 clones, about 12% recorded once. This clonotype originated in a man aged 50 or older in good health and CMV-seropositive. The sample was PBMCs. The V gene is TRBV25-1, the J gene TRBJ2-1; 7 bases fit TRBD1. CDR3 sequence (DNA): TGTGCCAGCAGTGAATACAAGGGGGCAAATGAGCAGTTCTTC. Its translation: CASSEYKGANEQFF.